This entry lists 24 T cell receptor beta chains sequenced from one sample in a study of T cells in Graves' hyperthyroidism and ophthalmopathy. The source material, RNA transcripts, was used to amplify TCR beta CDR3 regions. The HTBI primer set served for first-round RT-PCR of the TCR CDR3. TCRdb fed the multiplex PCR reads into MiXCR, producing one record per CDR3 protein. The sample consists of fewer than 250,000 distinct CDR3 sequences, about 17% of them appearing once. The sample comprised blood. The receptors stem from a young woman with Graves' ophthalmopathy.

This clonotype showed up just a few times. This chain joins TRBV20-1 and TRBJ2-3; TRBD2 aligns across 13 bases. Germline loops: CDR1 DFQATT, CDR2 SNEGSKA (reference sequence). Trimming took 6 bases from V and 2 from J; bases not matched to a gene: 8. CDR3 length equals 16 residues. Here the CDR3 DNA reads TGCAGTGCAACACTAGCGGGAGGGAGAAACACAGATACGCAGTATTTT. Protein sequence: CSATLAGGRNTDTQYF.

The chain combines TRBV20-1 with TRBJ2-3, with TRBD2 identical over 11 bases. The CDR3 has 17 residues. The germline V gene has CDR1 DFQATT and CDR2 SNEGSKA (reference sequence). Trimming at V came to 6 bases and at J to 0 bases, leaving 11 bases not matched to a gene. The CDR3 sequence: CSASNPLAGGSTDTQYF. In DNA, the CDR3 is TGCAGTGCATCAAACCCCCTAGCGGGGGGTAGCACAGATACGCAGTATTTT.

The rearrangement uses TRBV19 and TRBJ2-2; 9 bases are a match to TRBD2. The CDR3 runs 14 residues. Per the germline V gene, CDR1 is LNHDA and CDR2 is SQIVND (reference sequence). V lost 9 bases and J lost 7; bases outside the gene matches: 9. The CDR3 DNA reads as TGTGCCAGCTGTAGCGGGAGATTCGGCGGGGAGCTGTTTTTT. Its translation is CASCSGRFGGELFF.

In its sample, this clonotype was seen many times. This sequence joins TRBV3-1 and TRBJ1-2, with TRBD1 identical over 9 bases. The germline V gene has CDR1 LGHDT and CDR2 YNNKEL (reference sequence). The junction had 1 base not matched to a gene; V was cut back by 4 bases and J by 4 bases. This CDR3 has 13 residues. CDR3 DNA: TGTGCCAGCAGCCCGACAGGGGGCTATGGCTACACCTTC. Encoded protein: CASSPTGGYGYTF.

J is TRBJ2-3 and V is TRBV7-6, with 11 nucleotides matching TRBD2. The CDR3 sequence is 15 residues long. Germline CDR1 is SGHVS and CDR2 is FNYEAQ. V lost 5 bases, J lost 0 bases, and 1 base stayed unmatched. The CDR3 region is CASSRLAGSTDTQYF. The DNA for the CDR3 is TGTGCCAGCAGCAGACTAGCGGGGAGCACAGATACGCAGTATTTT. Based on the CDR3 plus reference TRBV7-6 and TRBJ2-3, the full variable domain is GAGVSQSPRYKVTKRGQDVALRCDPISGHVSLYWYRQALGQGPEFLTYFNYEAQQDKSGLPNDRFSAERPEGSISTLTIQRTEQRDSAMYRCASSRLAGSTDTQYFGPGTRLTVL.

The V gene is TRBV29-1, the J gene TRBJ1-1; D is possibly TRBD1 (5 bases). Germline CDR1 SQVTM, CDR2 ANQGSEA. The CDR3 length is 13 residues. Trimming cost V 4 bases and J 6 bases, with 15 bases left between them. The CDR3 DNA reads TGCAGCGTTGGGTGGGGGGGAAGGGCTGAAGCTTTCTTT. As protein: CSVGWGGRAEAFF.

Many counts were recorded for this clonotype. V and J are TRBV12-5 and TRBJ2-3; D may be TRBD2 (5 bases). The germline gives CDR1 LGHNT, CDR2 FRNRAP. Between the trimmed V and J ends, which lost 5 bases and 3 bases, there was a span of 12 bases. This CDR3 is 14 amino acids long. The CDR3 coding sequence is TGTGCTAGTGGTAGAGAAGCGGTGACAGATACGCAGTATTTT. It specifies CASGREAVTDTQYF.

This clonotype showed up many times. The chain links TRBV19 to TRBJ2-1; 7 nucleotides align to TRBD2. CDR1 and CDR2 from the germline V gene are LNHDA and SQIVND (reference sequence). The J segment lost 9 bases and the V segment lost 4 bases, leaving 18 bases of the junction unmatched. There are 17 residues in the CDR3. As DNA, the CDR3 is TGTGCCAGTAGTACCGCCCGAGCGGGACCAGGTAGGGTTGAGCAGTTCTTC. As protein: CASSTARAGPGRVEQFF.

V usage is TRBV20-1 and J usage is TRBJ2-7; possibly TRBD1 for D (6 bases). This CDR3 comprises 15 residues. The germline V gene has CDR1 DFQATT and CDR2 SNEGSKA (reference sequence). Trimming took 0 bases from V and 6 from J, leaving 18 bases between them. The DNA for the CDR3 is TGCAGTGCTAGAGATCAAAAACAGGGATTCGGCGAGCAGTACTTC. It specifies CSARDQKQGFGEQYF.

The chain is built from TRBV7-2 and TRBJ2-1; 13 positions agree with TRBD2. The V gene end was trimmed by 1 base and the J gene end by 8 bases; junction bases not matched to a gene: 2. Germline CDR1 is SGHTA and CDR2 is FQGNSA. This CDR3 contains 15 residues. CDR3 coding DNA: TGTGCCAGCAGCTTAGATGGACTAGCGGGGGATGAGCAGTTCTTC. Amino acid sequence: CASSLDGLAGDEQFF.

This clonotype has more than one count but fewer than ten. This rearrangement joins TRBV6-1 to TRBJ1-4, with D possibly being TRBD1 (6 bases). There are 13 residues in the CDR3. Per germline, CDR1 MNHNS and CDR2 SASEGT. The germline V and J ends were trimmed by 5 bases and 13 bases, with 17 bases remaining between them. This CDR3 is CASSFRGATRLFF. The CDR3 DNA reads TGTGCCAGCAGTTTCCGGGGGGCGACGCGACTGTTTTTT.

Concerning this clonotype: A read error may be the cause here, since a much bigger clone is one base away. This CDR3 is CASSQDRGPKASGYTF. Written as DNA, the CDR3 is TGTGCCAGCAGCCAAGATCGGGGACCTAAGGCTAGTGGCTACACCTTC. The genes are TRBV3-1 and TRBJ1-2; weak D call: TRBD1 (5 bases). This CDR3 is 16 amino acids long. Germline CDR1 LGHDT, CDR2 YNNKEL (reference sequence). The germline V and J ends were trimmed by 0 bases and 7 bases, with 18 bases remaining between them.

This rearrangement joins TRBV6-1 to TRBJ2-2, with TRBD2 identical over 9 bases. Germline V gives CDR1 MNHNS, CDR2 SASEGT. J lost 1 base, V lost 3 bases, and 6 bases had no gene match. CDR3 length: 17 residues. The CDR3 DNA is TGTGCCAGCAGTGAGAACCTAGCGGGGTTGAACACCGGGGAGCTGTTTTTT. It specifies CASSENLAGLNTGELFF.

This clonotype has at least ten counts. The V call is TRBV28, the J call TRBJ2-5; 7 bases are a match to TRBD1. V was clipped by 4 bases and J by 3 bases; unmatched bases: 8. CDR1 MDHEN and CDR2 SYDVKM come from the germline V gene. The CDR3 has 15 residues. The CDR3 nucleotides read TGTGCCAGCAGTTCCTTCCTTGGGACAGAAGAGACCCAGTACTTC. This encodes CASSSFLGTEETQYF.

V and J are TRBV28 and TRBJ2-7, with TRBD1 identical over 7 bases. Trimming cost V 5 bases and J 6 bases; bases outside gene matches: 13. Germline CDR1 reads MDHEN; CDR2 reads SYDVKM. This CDR3 has 15 amino acids. CDR3 nucleotides: TGTGCCAGCAGTAGAGCCGGGACAGCGGACCTCGAGCAGTACTTC. Translated: CASSRAGTADLEQYF.

This clonotype was seen at least ten times. The chain joins TRBV7-2 to TRBJ2-7; 10 nucleotides line up with TRBD1. The CDR3 spans 15 residues. Germline CDR1 reads SGHTA; CDR2 reads FQGNSA. V shed 3 bases and J 1 base; nucleotides not matched to a gene: 3. The CDR3 region has the DNA TGTGCCAGCAGCTTCCGGACAGGGGGGTCCTACGAGCAGTACTTC. Translated: CASSFRTGGSYEQYF.

This clonotype was found many times. The chain combines TRBV6-1 with TRBJ1-2; TRBD1 might be the D (5 bases). The germline gives CDR1 MNHNS, CDR2 SASEGT. The germline V and J ends were trimmed by 6 bases and 6 bases, with 14 bases remaining between them. CDR3 length: 13 residues. CDR3 sequence reads: CASSQTDYDGYTF. The CDR3 nucleotides are TGTGCCAGCAGCCAGACAGATTACGATGGCTACACCTTC.

This clonotype was detected ten times or more. The genes are TRBV7-2 and TRBJ2-7; 9 bases are shared with TRBD1. This CDR3 has 16 residues. V lost 1 base, J lost 4 bases, and 8 bases stayed unmatched. Germline CDR1 SGHTA, CDR2 FQGNSA. The CDR3 is CASSLDSGTGSYEQYF. The CDR3 DNA reads as TGTGCCAGCAGCTTAGATTCCGGGACAGGGTCGTACGAGCAGTACTTC.

Ten or more counts support this clonotype. The V gene is TRBV12-3 or TRBV12-4, the J gene TRBJ2-1; 9 bases map to TRBD2. The CDR3 extends over 19 amino acids. V dropped 2 bases and J dropped 2; count of bases not matched to a gene: 13. The CDR3 sequence is CASSLNLRGLAYAYNEQFF. The CDR3 DNA reads as TGTGCCAGCAGTTTAAATCTGAGGGGACTAGCTTATGCCTACAATGAGCAGTTCTTC.

This clonotype came up many times. The chain uses TRBV5-8 and TRBJ1-1; D uncertain. This CDR3 spans 14 amino acids. CDR1 SGHTS and CDR2 YDEGEE come from the germline V gene. The V and J ends lost 0 bases and 1 base respectively, with 7 bases between them. The CDR3 sequence: CASSLVGRNTEAFF. As DNA, the CDR3 is TGTGCCAGCAGCTTGGTAGGCAGGAACACTGAAGCTTTCTTT.

V and J are TRBV12-3 or TRBV12-4 and TRBJ1-3, with D perhaps TRBD1 (6 bases). CDR3 length: 16 amino acids. V lost 3 bases, J lost 0 bases, and 12 bases lay in between. The CDR3 sequence is CASSFGGLSSGNTIYF. The CDR3 DNA reads as TGTGCCAGCAGTTTCGGGGGGCTAAGCTCTGGAAACACCATATATTTT.

This clonotype has ten or more counts. V is TRBV4-1 and J is TRBJ1-5, with D hard to call. Germline V gives CDR1 MGHRA, CDR2 YSYEKL. V was clipped by 0 bases and J by 4 bases, with 16 bases between them. The CDR3 spans 17 residues. Here the CDR3 reads CASSQDFHRARNQPQHF. CDR3 bases: TGCGCCAGCAGCCAAGATTTTCACAGAGCCCGAAATCAGCCCCAGCATTTT.

This clonotype was seen more than once but under ten times. The chain links TRBV4-1 to TRBJ1-6, with D possibly TRBD1 on 5 matching bases. V lost 8 bases and J lost 5, with 13 bases in between. Germline V gene sequence: CDR1 MGHRA, CDR2 YSYEKL. The CDR3 has 14 amino acids. Here the CDR3 DNA reads TGCGCCAGCTCCGACAGCTCTAATAATTCACCCCTCCACTTT. Protein product: CASSDSSNNSPLHF.

This clonotype has a count of ten or more. The CDR3 DNA follows: TGCGCCAGCAGCCAATTGACAGGGGGGAACACTGAAGCTTTCTTT. Amino acids: CASSQLTGGNTEAFF. The V gene is TRBV4-3, the J gene TRBJ1-1; TRBD1 matches 9 bases. With 2 bases clipped from V and 1 base from J, the junction kept 2 bases outside the gene matches. This CDR3 is 15 amino acids long. Germline V gene sequence: CDR1 LGHNA, CDR2 YSLEER.